Following are 17 T cell receptor beta chains from one sample sequenced in a study of CD8 T cells in Susac syndrome. The RNA input was about 0.5 to 1 ug, and it was reverse transcribed with random hexamers. MiXCR was run by TCRdb on the immunoSEQ multiplex PCR reads, yielding one entry per CDR3 protein. The sample shows over 300,000 distinct CDR3 sequences, about 91% of them seen only once. The sequenced sample was CD4+ T cells from PBMCs. The source of these receptors is a human donor with multiple sclerosis.

The chain has TRBV20-1 and TRBJ2-5, with D perhaps assigned TRBD1 or TRBD2 (6 bases each). There are 13 residues in the CDR3. Between the trimmed V and J ends, which lost 8 bases and 5 bases, there was a span of 18 bases. CDR1 and CDR2 (germline): DFQATT, SNEGSKA (reference sequence). The CDR3 bases are TGCAGTAGTATAGGGGGGACCCCTGAGACCCAGTACTTC. It yields the protein CSSIGGTPETQYF.

This chain links TRBV20-1 with TRBJ2-3; TRBD1 might be the D (6 bases). V gave up 3 bases and J gave up 1 base, with 11 bases separating them. From germline, CDR1 is DFQATT and CDR2 SNEGSKA (reference sequence). CDR3 size: 14 residues. The CDR3 bases are TGCAGTGCTAGTTACAGGGTCCGCACAGATACGCAGTATTTT. Translation gives CSASYRVRTDTQYF.

This chain uses TRBV7-3 with TRBJ2-6; TRBD2 matches at 9 bases. CDR1 SGHTA and CDR2 FQGTGA come from the germline V gene. V lost 2 bases, J lost 3 bases, and 8 bases stayed unmatched. The CDR3 has 18 residues. The CDR3 nucleotides read TGTGCCAGCAGCTTACTTCCAGCGGGAGGCGGTGGGGCCAACGTCCTGACTTTC. Translation: CASSLLPAGGGGANVLTF.

The chain employs TRBV5-4 and TRBJ1-2, with TRBD1 matching over 9 bases. Germline V CDR1 and CDR2: SGHNT, YYREEE (reference sequence). The CDR3 loop spans 13 amino acids. Trimming took 2 bases from V and 8 from J; bases not matched to a gene: 4. The CDR3 nucleotides are TGTGCCAGCAGCTTACAGGGGGCGGTCGGCTACACCTTC. Translating gives CASSLQGAVGYTF.

The chain links TRBV7-9 to TRBJ2-2, with 10 nucleotides matching TRBD1. This CDR3 region has 19 residues. The junction had 14 bases not matched to a gene; V was cut back by 4 bases and J by 3 bases. CDR1 is SEHNR, CDR2 FQNEAQ, per germline (reference sequence). The CDR3 DNA sequence: TGTGCCAGCAGCTCACCCACCGGGACAGGGGCTGAGGACACCGGGGAGCTGTTTTTT. Translating it yields CASSSPTGTGAEDTGELFF.

The chain has TRBV11-1 and TRBJ2-4, with a weak D call TRBD1 (5 bases). CDR3 length: 20 residues. Germline CDR1 and CDR2: SGHAT and FQDESV (reference sequence). V was cut by 0 bases and J by 3 bases, with 24 bases left in between. The CDR3 coding sequence is TGTGCCAGCAGCTTAGCACCAGGGCCCCGGCCATCATACGGCAAAAACATTCAGTACTTC. Encoded protein: CASSLAPGPRPSYGKNIQYF.

The chain combines TRBV24-1 with TRBJ2-1; a possible D gene is TRBD2 (7 bases). The CDR3 runs to 18 residues. V shed 5 bases and J shed 4 bases, with 23 bases lying between them. From germline, CDR1 is KGHDR and CDR2 SFDVKD. The CDR3 here is CATSGIQGAGASYNEQFF. As DNA, the CDR3 is TGTGCCACCAGTGGTATACAGGGCGCGGGGGCCTCATACAATGAGCAGTTCTTC.

V is TRBV6-5 and J is TRBJ2-3, with TRBD2 as a possible D gene (6 bases). Deletions cut 4 bases from V and 5 bases from J, with 13 bases between. Germline CDR1 MNHEY, CDR2 SVGAGI. The CDR3 contains 14 residues. CDR3 in amino acids: CASSSWGVRDTQYF. CDR3 in DNA: TGTGCCAGCAGTTCCTGGGGGGTGAGAGATACGCAGTATTTT.

This chain joins TRBV28 and TRBJ2-7, with D possibly TRBD2 on 6 matching bases. Germline V gives CDR1 MDHEN, CDR2 SYDVKM. V lost 2 bases to trimming and J lost 0 bases, with 14 bases between them. The CDR3 extends over 16 amino acids. CDR3 sequence: CASSLGGGLTSYEQYF. The CDR3 nucleotides are TGTGCCAGCAGTTTAGGTGGAGGGTTAACCTCCTACGAGCAGTACTTC.

The chain recombines TRBV6-1 with TRBJ1-2; 9 nucleotides line up with TRBD1. J was trimmed by 0 bases and V by 5 bases; bases with no gene match: 16. CDR1 MNHNS and CDR2 SASEGT come from the germline V gene. The CDR3 is made up of 19 amino acids. CDR3 nucleotide sequence: TGTGCCAGCAGTCTAGCCCCAGGGACAGGGAGAGGAGCTAACTATGGCTACACCTTC. It codes for CASSLAPGTGRGANYGYTF.

The chain is built from TRBV2 and TRBJ2-1, with TRBD2 matching over 7 bases. CDR3 length equals 15 residues. V lost 5 bases to trimming and J lost 6 bases; unmatched junction nucleotides: 10. From germline, CDR1 is SNHLY and CDR2 FYNNEI. CDR3 in amino acids: CASSPLLAGPNEQFF. The CDR3 nucleotides read TGTGCCAGCAGTCCTCTTTTAGCGGGCCCCAATGAGCAGTTCTTC.

The chain carries TRBV12-3 or TRBV12-4 and TRBJ1-4, with 7 bases matching TRBD1. V lost 4 bases to trimming and J lost 3 bases; unmatched junction nucleotides: 2. This CDR3 has 14 amino acids. This CDR3 reads CASSSTGSNEKLFF. CDR3 bases: TGTGCCAGCAGTTCGACAGGGTCTAATGAAAAACTGTTTTTT.

The chain combines TRBV2 with TRBJ2-1; no clear D gene. The V and J ends lost 7 bases and 7 bases respectively, with 14 bases between them. CDR1 and CDR2 (germline): SNHLY, FYNNEI. The CDR3 covers 13 residues. CDR3 region: CASTSNSRNEQFF. The CDR3 DNA follows: TGTGCCAGCACGTCTAATTCTCGGAATGAGCAGTTCTTC.

This sequence joins TRBV23-1 and TRBJ2-7, with 9 bases identical to TRBD2. Being an ORF, TRBV23-1 has a function that is uncertain. The length of the CDR3 is 16 residues. Trimming took 0 bases from V and 7 from J; bases not matched to a gene: 10. The CDR3 nucleotides are TGCGCCAGCAGTCAATCCTATGAGCGGGAGGAGGGTGAGCAGTACTTC. Its translation is CASSQSYEREEGEQYF.

The chain links TRBV29-1 to TRBJ2-5; D may be TRBD1 (6 bases). The CDR3 totals 12 residues. Germline loops: CDR1 SQVTM, CDR2 ANQGSEA. The germline V and J ends were trimmed by 7 bases and 5 bases, with 14 bases remaining between them. The CDR3 region is CSARTAEETQYF. The CDR3 coding sequence is TGCAGCGCCCGGACAGCCGAGGAGACCCAGTACTTC.

This clonotype appeared once. The chain employs TRBV29-1 and TRBJ2-1; 7 nucleotides agree with TRBD1. The J segment lost 8 bases and the V segment lost 8 bases, leaving 9 bases of the junction unmatched. The germline CDR1 and CDR2 sequences are SQVTM and ANQGSEA. This CDR3 has 12 amino acids. DNA for the CDR3: TGCAGCCTCCGAGAGGGGGCGGATGAGCAGTTCTTC. Translation gives CSLREGADEQFF.

The chain couples TRBV5-1 to TRBJ2-2; D may be TRBD1 or TRBD2 (5 bases each). This CDR3 spans 15 amino acids. The V end lost 4 bases, the J end lost 5 bases, and 15 bases lay between the germline ends. CDR1 and CDR2 (germline): SGHRS, YFSETQ. The chain's CDR3 is CASSPHGAGTGELFF. The CDR3 DNA follows: TGCGCCAGCAGCCCCCACGGGGCAGGAACCGGGGAGCTGTTTTTT.